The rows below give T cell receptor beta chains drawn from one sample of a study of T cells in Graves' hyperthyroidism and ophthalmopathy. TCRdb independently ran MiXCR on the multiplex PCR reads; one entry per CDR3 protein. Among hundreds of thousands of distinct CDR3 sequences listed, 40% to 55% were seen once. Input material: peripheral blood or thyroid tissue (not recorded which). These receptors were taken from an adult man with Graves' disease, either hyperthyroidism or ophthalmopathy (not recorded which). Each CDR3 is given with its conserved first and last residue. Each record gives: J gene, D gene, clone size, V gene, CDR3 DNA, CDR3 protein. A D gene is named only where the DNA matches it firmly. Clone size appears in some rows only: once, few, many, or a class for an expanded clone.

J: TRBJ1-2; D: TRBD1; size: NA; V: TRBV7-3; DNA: TGTGCCAGCAGTTTATGGGGACAGGGCGGTCACTATGGCTACACCTTC; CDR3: CASSLWGQGGHYGYTF
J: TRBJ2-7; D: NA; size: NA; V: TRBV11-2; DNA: TGTGCCAGCAGCACCCCCATGGGTGAGCAGTACTTC; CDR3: CASSTPMGEQYF
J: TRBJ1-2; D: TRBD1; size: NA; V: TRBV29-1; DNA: TGCAGCACTCGGGACAGACACCAAAGCTATGGCTACACCTTC; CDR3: CSTRDRHQSYGYTF
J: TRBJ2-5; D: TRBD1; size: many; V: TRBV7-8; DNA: TGTGCCAGCAGCCCGTGGGGGGACAGGGGTGGCGAGACCCAGTACTTC; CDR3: CASSPWGDRGGETQYF
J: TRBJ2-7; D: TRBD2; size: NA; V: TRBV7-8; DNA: TGTGCCAGCAGCCAAGATCCGGGAGGACTAGCGGTATACGAGCAGTACTTC; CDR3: CASSQDPGGLAVYEQYF
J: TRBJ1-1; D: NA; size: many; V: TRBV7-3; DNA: TGTGCCAGCAGCTTAAGTGGGGGGAACACTGAAGCTTTCTTT; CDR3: CASSLSGGNTEAFF
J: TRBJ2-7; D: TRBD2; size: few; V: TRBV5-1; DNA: TGCGCCAGCAGCTCTGGACTAGCGGGAAACTACGAGCAGTACTTC; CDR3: CASSSGLAGNYEQYF
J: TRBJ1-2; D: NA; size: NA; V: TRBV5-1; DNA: TGCGCCAGCAGCTTGGGAGAGGTTAACTATGGCTACACCTTC; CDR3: CASSLGEVNYGYTF
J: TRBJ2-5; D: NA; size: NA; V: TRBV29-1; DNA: TGCAGCTTTCATTGGCCCCAAGAGACCCAGTACTTC; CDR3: CSFHWPQETQYF
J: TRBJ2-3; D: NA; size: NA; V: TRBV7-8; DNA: TGTGCCAGCAGCTTGCAGACGAACAGGGTGAGGAGCACAGATACGCAGTATTTT; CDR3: CASSLQTNRVRSTDTQYF
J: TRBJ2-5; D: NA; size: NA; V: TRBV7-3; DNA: TGTGCCAGCAGCCCCTCAGGGGCCCCGGAGACCCAGTACTTC; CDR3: CASSPSGAPETQYF
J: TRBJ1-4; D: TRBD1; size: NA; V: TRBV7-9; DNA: TGTGCCAGCAGCTTAGACCTGGGACAGGCGACTGCAACTAATGAAAAACTGTTTTTT; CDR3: CASSLDLGQATATNEKLFF
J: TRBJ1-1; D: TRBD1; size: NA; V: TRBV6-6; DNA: TGTGCCAGCAGCCAGGACAGGGCTCCGGACACTGAAGCTTTCTTT; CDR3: CASSQDRAPDTEAFF
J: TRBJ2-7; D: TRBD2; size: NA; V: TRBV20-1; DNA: TGCAGTGCCGGGAGGGAGGGCTACGAGCAGTACTTC; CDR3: CSAGREGYEQYF
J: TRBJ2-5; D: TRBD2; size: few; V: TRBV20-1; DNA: TGCAGTGCTAGAGGGCGCCTAGCGGCTCAAGAGACCCAGTACTTC; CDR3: CSARGRLAAQETQYF
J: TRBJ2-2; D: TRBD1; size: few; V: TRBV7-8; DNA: TGTGCCAGCACCCCTCGGACAGGGGGAATGAACACCGGGGAGCTGTTTTTT; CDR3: CASTPRTGGMNTGELFF
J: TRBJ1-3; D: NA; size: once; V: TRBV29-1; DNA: TGCAGCTTGGCAGGGGCTGGAAACACCATATATTTT; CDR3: CSLAGAGNTIYF
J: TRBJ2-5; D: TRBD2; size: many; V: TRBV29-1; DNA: TGCAGCGTGACGGTTACTAGCGTTGAGACCCAGTACTTC; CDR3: CSVTVTSVETQYF
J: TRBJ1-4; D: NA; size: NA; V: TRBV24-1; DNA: TGTGCCACCAGTGATGGGCCAACTAATGAAAAACTGTTTTTT; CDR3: CATSDGPTNEKLFF
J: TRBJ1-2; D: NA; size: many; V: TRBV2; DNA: TGTGCCAGCAGGGGTACGGACTATGGCTACACCTTC; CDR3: CASRGTDYGYTF
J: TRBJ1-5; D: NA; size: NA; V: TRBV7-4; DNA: TGTGCCAGCAGCCACCTCGGGACTCGGAATAGCAATCAGCCCCAGCATTTT; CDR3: CASSHLGTRNSNQPQHF
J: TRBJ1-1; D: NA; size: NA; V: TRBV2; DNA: TGTGCCAGCAGCTCTAGGCTGGGGAAAACTGAAGCTTTCTTT; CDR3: CASSSRLGKTEAFF
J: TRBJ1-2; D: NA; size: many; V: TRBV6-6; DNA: TGTGCCAGCAGTGATGTCTGGGGAGGCTATGGCTACACCTTC; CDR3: CASSDVWGGYGYTF
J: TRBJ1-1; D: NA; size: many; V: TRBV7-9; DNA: TGTGCCAGCAGCTTAGCGGCAGGGCGAGCAACTGAAGCTTTCTTT; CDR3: CASSLAAGRATEAFF